The count of the clone carrying this TCR beta chain is one. This CDR3 region has 14 residues. As processed by the authors: Estimates of nucleated cell counts were drawn from the amplification of reference gene primers. Data came from immunoSEQ multiplex PCR; TCRdb stores just in-frame clones and leaves some out. V, J and clone size derive from that table, while D and trimming were established from the DNA sequence. This repertoire shows about 45,000 clones, 85% to 95% found once; its top ten account for 0.3% to 0.4%. The data stem from a study of blood T cell repertoires in COVID-19. Study-level information: Acute-phase and convalescent COVID-19 samples originated in the United States, Italy and Spain. Nucleic acid was either cDNA or gDNA, and it came from T cells, B-cell-depleted T cells, or PBMCs.

The rearrangement uses TRBV21-1 and TRBJ1-2; the DNA was not compared with TRBD1, the D call given in the table. TRBV21-1 is recorded as a pseudogene. What was sequenced was peripheral blood. The receptor's source is a man in his forties or fifties with COVID-19, enrolled during active disease. The DNA of the CDR3 is TGTGCCAGCATGGAGGACAGTTCTTACTATGGCTACACCTTC. This translates into CASMEDSSYYGYTF.